What follows describes a single T cell receptor (beta chain). Antigen specificity is unknown. Trimming took off 6 bases at V and 5 bases at J, with 10 bases between the two ends. Germline loops: CDR1 MNHEY, CDR2 SMNVEV (reference sequence). The CDR3 is 12 amino acids. Clones were sequenced by immunoSEQ multiplex PCR, and TCRdb holds only the in-frame ones, with some missing. The sample includes 30,000 or so clones, 65% to 85% seen only once; the top ten take 2% to 2.5%. These data originate in a study of Tregs in tolerant kidney transplant recipients. Sequencing used Tregs from blood cultured with allogeneic cells. This chain connects TRBV27 to TRBJ2-5, with TRBD2 as a possible D gene (5 bases). This TCR derives from a human donor in good health. In DNA form, the CDR3 reads TGTGCCAGCAGGAGAGGGTGGGAGACCCAGTACTTC. This translates into CASRRGWETQYF.